Listed below are T cell receptor beta chains from one sample, sequenced in a study of cytomegalovirus exposure and HLA in healthy donors. Produced via immunoSEQ multiplex PCR; TCRdb's table is partial and in-frame only. The sample records more than 130,000 clones, about 86% being singletons. Sequencing input: PBMCs. These receptors were taken from a young woman in good health and CMV-seropositive. CDR3s include the opening cysteine and the closing phenylalanine or tryptophan. Each record gives: clone size, D gene, V gene, J gene, CDR3 protein, CDR3 DNA. The D gene is left open where the match is weak. Part of the rows lack a size; the others show once, few, many or a class for expanded clones.

size: .
D: .
V: TRBV6-6
J: TRBJ2-7
CDR3: CASSYRDNYEQYF
DNA: TGTGCCAGCAGTTACCGGGACAACTACGAGCAGTACTTC

size: .
D: .
V: TRBV5-1
J: TRBJ1-5
CDR3: CASSLIPGSNQPQHF
DNA: TGCGCCAGCAGCTTGATCCCAGGGTCCAATCAGCCCCAGCATTTT

size: .
D: .
V: TRBV5-6
J: TRBJ1-1
CDR3: CASSLGATGTEAFF
DNA: TGTGCCAGCAGCCTAGGAGCCACCGGGACTGAAGCTTTCTTT

size: .
D: .
V: TRBV18
J: TRBJ1-1
CDR3: CASSLDMATEAFF
DNA: TGTGCCAGCTCCCTCGACATGGCCACTGAAGCTTTCTTT

size: .
D: TRBD2
V: TRBV9
J: TRBJ2-1
CDR3: CASSPRTSRDEQFF
DNA: TGTGCCAGCAGCCCCCGGACTAGCAGGGATGAGCAGTTCTTC

size: .
D: TRBD1
V: TRBV28
J: TRBJ1-1
CDR3: CASSPMFQGAIEAFF
DNA: TGTGCCAGCAGCCCGATGTTTCAGGGGGCCATTGAAGCTTTCTTT

size: .
D: TRBD1
V: TRBV6-1
J: TRBJ1-5
CDR3: CASSGQGTFGNQPQHF
DNA: TGTGCCAGCAGTGGACAGGGGACGTTTGGCAATCAGCCCCAGCATTTT

size: .
D: .
V: TRBV4-1
J: TRBJ1-2
CDR3: CASSQVGVAPHYGYTF
DNA: TGCGCCAGCAGCCAAGTCGGTGTCGCCCCCCATTATGGCTACACCTTC

size: .
D: .
V: TRBV20-1
J: TRBJ1-2
CDR3: CSVSEGQGYTF
DNA: TGCAGTGTTAGTGAGGGCCAAGGCTACACCTTC

size: .
D: .
V: TRBV11-2
J: TRBJ1-6
CDR3: CASSLEDLTSPLHF
DNA: TGTGCCAGCAGCTTAGAGGACTTGACTTCACCCCTCCACTTT

size: .
D: .
V: TRBV28
J: TRBJ2-2
CDR3: CASSLVSERNTGELFF
DNA: TGTGCCAGCAGTTTGGTGTCAGAAAGGAACACCGGGGAGCTGTTTTTT

size: .
D: .
V: TRBV5-4
J: TRBJ2-2
CDR3: CASRRESTGELFF
DNA: TGTGCCAGCAGGAGGGAATCCACCGGGGAGCTGTTTTTT

size: few
D: .
V: TRBV30
J: TRBJ1-6
CDR3: CAWRSGSNNSPLHF
DNA: TGTGCCTGGAGATCGGGGTCCAATAATTCACCCCTCCACTTT

size: .
D: TRBD1
V: TRBV5-1
J: TRBJ2-7
CDR3: CASSLGTGTSREQYF
DNA: TGCGCCAGCAGCTTGGGGACAGGGACGTCCCGCGAGCAGTACTTC

size: .
D: TRBD2
V: TRBV27
J: TRBJ2-7
CDR3: CASSLSFRGGRVYEQYF
DNA: TGTGCCAGCAGTTTATCTTTCCGGGGCGGGAGGGTCTACGAGCAGTACTTC

size: .
D: .
V: TRBV18
J: TRBJ1-1
CDR3: CASSPLQGRYGDTEAFF
DNA: TGTGCCAGCTCACCCCTACAGGGAAGGTACGGAGACACTGAAGCTTTCTTT

size: once
D: .
V: TRBV5-6
J: TRBJ1-3
CDR3: CASSLVAGNTIYF
DNA: TGTGCCAGCAGCTTGGTTGCGGGAAACACCATATATTTT

size: .
D: TRBD1
V: TRBV19
J: TRBJ1-6
CDR3: CASSTQGAYNSPLHF
DNA: TGTGCCAGTAGTACACAGGGGGCCTATAATTCACCCCTCCACTTT

size: once
D: .
V: TRBV13
J: TRBJ2-2
CDR3: CASSHGETTGELFF
DNA: TGTGCCAGCAGCCACGGGGAGACCACCGGGGAGCTGTTTTTT

size: .
D: .
V: TRBV7-7
J: TRBJ1-1
CDR3: CASSRDKLTEAFF
DNA: TGTGCTAGCAGCCGGGACAAGCTGACGGAAGCTTTCTTT

size: .
D: .
V: TRBV11-2
J: TRBJ2-2
CDR3: CASSLEDSGELFF
DNA: TGTGCCAGCAGCCTTGAAGACAGCGGGGAGCTGTTTTTT

size: .
D: TRBD2
V: TRBV15
J: TRBJ2-2
CDR3: CATSRPGGNTGELFF
DNA: TGTGCCACCAGCAGGCCGGGGGGGAACACCGGGGAGCTGTTTTTT

size: .
D: .
V: TRBV6-6
J: TRBJ1-5
CDR3: CASSYIGGGNQPQHF
DNA: TGTGCCAGCAGTTACATCGGGGGAGGCAATCAGCCCCAGCATTTT

size: .
D: .
V: TRBV11-3
J: TRBJ1-1
CDR3: CASSLHRGFEAFF
DNA: TGTGCCAGCAGCCTACACCGGGGGTTTGAAGCTTTCTTT

size: .
D: TRBD2
V: TRBV10-2
J: TRBJ2-7
CDR3: CASNPTSGTPYEQYF
DNA: TGCGCCAGCAATCCGACTAGCGGGACACCCTACGAGCAGTACTTC

size: .
D: .
V: TRBV28
J: TRBJ2-1
CDR3: CASSFSDEQFF
DNA: TGTGCCAGCAGTTTTTCGGATGAGCAGTTCTTC

size: .
D: .
V: TRBV6-5
J: TRBJ1-4
CDR3: CASSYAPGFEKLFF
DNA: TGTGCCAGCAGTTACGCCCCAGGGTTTGAAAAACTGTTTTTT

size: .
D: .
V: TRBV28
J: TRBJ2-7
CDR3: CASSLGGRVPEQYF
DNA: TGTGCCAGCAGTTTAGGGGGCAGGGTCCCCGAGCAGTACTTC

size: .
D: TRBD1
V: TRBV25-1
J: TRBJ2-7
CDR3: CASSEIDRVGEQYF
DNA: TGTGCCAGCAGTGAAATCGACAGGGTTGGGGAGCAGTACTTC

size: .
D: TRBD1
V: TRBV5-6
J: TRBJ1-4
CDR3: CASSSGTGGMTTNEKLFF
DNA: TGTGCCAGCAGCTCGGGGACAGGGGGCATGACAACTAATGAAAAACTGTTTTTT

size: .
D: TRBD2
V: TRBV4-1
J: TRBJ2-7
CDR3: CASSPGSGGAYEQYF
DNA: TGCGCCAGCAGCCCAGGTAGCGGGGGGGCCTACGAGCAGTACTTC

size: .
D: TRBD2
V: TRBV19
J: TRBJ2-7
CDR3: CASSLAGELTEQYF
DNA: TGTGCCAGTAGTTTAGCGGGAGAGCTCACCGAGCAGTACTTC

size: .
D: TRBD1
V: TRBV6-5
J: TRBJ1-5
CDR3: CASSTGTGNNQPQHF
DNA: TGTGCCAGCAGTACCGGGACAGGGAACAATCAGCCCCAGCATTTT

size: .
D: .
V: TRBV6-1
J: TRBJ1-1
CDR3: CAHGVPTEAFF
DNA: TGTGCCCACGGGGTTCCCACTGAAGCTTTCTTT

size: .
D: .
V: TRBV19
J: TRBJ2-2
CDR3: CASSIQQNTGELFF
DNA: TGTGCCAGTAGTATTCAACAGAACACCGGGGAGCTGTTTTTT

size: .
D: TRBD1
V: TRBV28
J: TRBJ2-5
CDR3: CASSLDTGGRRETQYF
DNA: TGTGCCAGCAGTTTAGATACAGGGGGCCGGAGGGAGACCCAGTACTTC

size: .
D: .
V: TRBV18
J: TRBJ2-1
CDR3: CASSLPEGYNEQFF
DNA: TGTGCCAGCTCACTACCCGAGGGCTACAATGAGCAGTTCTTC

size: .
D: .
V: TRBV10-3
J: TRBJ1-2
CDR3: CAISDYGRATYGYTF
DNA: TGTGCCATCAGCGATTACGGGAGGGCGACCTATGGCTACACCTTC

size: .
D: TRBD1
V: TRBV10-2
J: TRBJ1-1
CDR3: CASSNRGTEAFF
DNA: TGCGCCAGCAGTAACAGGGGGACTGAAGCTTTCTTT

size: .
D: TRBD1
V: TRBV5-1
J: TRBJ2-3
CDR3: CASSAPTGGTDTQYF
DNA: TGCGCCAGCAGCGCCCCGACAGGGGGCACAGATACGCAGTATTTT

size: .
D: TRBD2
V: TRBV5-8
J: TRBJ2-3
CDR3: CASSLAGGLALTDTQYF
DNA: TGTGCCAGCAGCTTGGCCGGAGGACTAGCACTCACAGATACGCAGTATTTT

size: .
D: .
V: TRBV6-6
J: TRBJ1-3
CDR3: CASNEQGKSSGNTIYF
DNA: TGTGCCAGCAATGAGCAGGGGAAAAGCTCTGGAAACACCATATATTTT

size: .
D: TRBD1
V: TRBV5-1
J: TRBJ1-5
CDR3: CASSFGQGNQPQHF
DNA: TGCGCCAGCAGTTTCGGACAGGGGAATCAGCCCCAGCATTTT

size: .
D: .
V: TRBV11-1
J: TRBJ2-7
CDR3: CASSLEQGPYEQYF
DNA: TGTGCCAGCAGCTTAGAACAGGGTCCGTACGAGCAGTACTTC

size: .
D: TRBD1
V: TRBV5-1
J: TRBJ1-4
CDR3: CASSTTGTDNEKLFF
DNA: TGCGCCAGCAGCACAACCGGGACAGATAATGAAAAACTGTTTTTT

size: .
D: TRBD2
V: TRBV15
J: TRBJ2-7
CDR3: CATRRTSGNYEQYF
DNA: TGTGCCACCAGACGGACTAGCGGTAACTACGAGCAGTACTTC

size: .
D: TRBD2
V: TRBV5-1
J: TRBJ2-1
CDR3: CASNYRASGSEEQFF
DNA: TGCGCCAGCAACTACCGGGCTAGCGGGAGTGAAGAGCAGTTCTTC

size: once
D: TRBD2
V: TRBV9
J: TRBJ2-3
CDR3: CASSPAGYTDTQYF
DNA: TGTGCCAGCAGCCCAGCGGGATACACAGATACGCAGTATTTT

size: .
D: TRBD2
V: TRBV5-4
J: TRBJ2-7
CDR3: CASSLGLASGEQYF
DNA: TGTGCCAGCAGCTTGGGACTAGCGTCTGGCGAGCAGTACTTC

size: .
D: TRBD2
V: TRBV7-8
J: TRBJ2-7
CDR3: CASSPPGTRPYEQYF
DNA: TGTGCCAGCAGCCCCCCCGGGACTAGACCCTACGAGCAGTACTTC

size: .
D: TRBD2
V: TRBV7-8
J: TRBJ2-3
CDR3: CASSASGGAFSTDTQYF
DNA: TGTGCCAGCAGCGCTAGCGGGGGCGCCTTTAGCACAGATACGCAGTATTTT

size: .
D: .
V: TRBV9
J: TRBJ1-1
CDR3: CASSKTVNTEAFF
DNA: TGTGCCAGCAGCAAAACAGTCAACACTGAAGCTTTCTTT

size: .
D: TRBD2
V: TRBV7-2
J: TRBJ2-3
CDR3: CASSLGLAATDTQYF
DNA: TGTGCCAGCAGCTTGGGACTAGCGGCCACAGATACGCAGTATTTT

size: once
D: .
V: TRBV2
J: TRBJ2-3
CDR3: CASSPSTDTQYF
DNA: TGTGCCAGCAGCCCTAGCACAGATACGCAGTATTTT